The 19 T cell receptor beta chains below come from one sample, sequenced in a study of T cell responses to AZD1222 COVID-19 vaccine. TCRdb keeps only in-frame clones here, not all; method: immunoSEQ multiplex PCR. Among some 130,000 clones, around nine tenths were seen once, and the ten largest hold roughly 8.9%. Sequencing was performed on peripheral blood, taken on day 0 of AZD1222 vaccination. Receptors were obtained from an adult in good health.

This rearrangement joins TRBV27 to TRBJ2-1; D may be TRBD1 (5 bases). CDR1 is MNHEY and CDR2 is SMNVEV in the germline V gene (reference sequence). V shed 0 bases and J shed 4 bases, with 10 bases lying between them. This CDR3 spans 15 amino acids. The CDR3 DNA reads TGTGCCAGCAGTTTATCGAGTCCAGGGTACAATGAGCAGTTCTTC. As protein: CASSLSSPGYNEQFF.

The rearrangement uses TRBV5-1 and TRBJ1-3, with 8 bases that match TRBD1. Trimming took 5 bases from V and 0 from J; bases not matched to a gene: 4. This CDR3 is built from 15 residues. Germline V gene data show CDR1 as SGHRS and CDR2 as YFSETQ. The CDR3 DNA is TGCGCCAGCAGTTTACAGGGGGACTCTGGAAACACCATATATTTT. It translates to CASSLQGDSGNTIYF.

CDR3 in amino acids: CATSDSDRVGYTF. Written as DNA, the CDR3 is TGTGCCACCAGTGATTCGGACAGGGTTGGCTACACCTTC. This chain uses TRBV24-1 with TRBJ1-2; 8 bases line up with TRBD1. The CDR3 covers 13 residues. Trimming at V came to 2 bases and at J to 7 bases, leaving 2 bases not matched to a gene. Germline CDR1 and CDR2: KGHDR and SFDVKD.

V is TRBV5-1 and J is TRBJ1-1, with D hard to call. The CDR3 totals 13 residues. Trimming pared 5 bases from V and 0 bases from J, leaving 8 bases between. Germline V lookup: CDR1 SGHRS, CDR2 YFSETQ. CDR3 bases: TGCGCCAGCAGACCAAGCATGAACACTGAAGCTTTCTTT. As protein: CASRPSMNTEAFF.

This rearrangement joins TRBV12-3 or TRBV12-4 to TRBJ1-5, with D uncertain. This CDR3 is 11 amino acids long. Trimming cost V 8 bases and J 9 bases, with 11 bases left between them. CDR3 bases: TGTGCCAGCCCTCACGCGGCGCCCCAGCATTTT. Translating gives CASPHAAPQHF.

The CDR3 reads CASSLRIDTQYF. The CDR3 DNA reads as TGCGCCAGCAGCTTGAGAATAGATACGCAGTATTTT. J is TRBJ2-3 and V is TRBV5-1; D call uncertain. This CDR3 has 12 amino acids. V shed 1 base and J shed 5 bases, with 5 bases lying between them. CDR1 SGHRS and CDR2 YFSETQ come from the germline V gene.

The chain uses TRBV4-1 and TRBJ1-1; 11 nucleotides align to TRBD1. The germline V gene encodes CDR1 MGHRA and CDR2 YSYEKL. The CDR3 runs 16 residues. V shed 3 bases and J 1 base; nucleotides not matched to a gene: 4. The DNA for the CDR3 is TGCGCCAGCAGCCAGGCCGGGACAGGGGGGAACACTGAAGCTTTCTTT. It yields the protein CASSQAGTGGNTEAFF.

This chain links TRBV6-5 with TRBJ2-5; TRBD2 matches 7 bases. Germline lookup yields CDR1 MNHEY and CDR2 SVGAGI. Losses at the gene ends were 6 bases for V and 5 bases for J; bases not matched to a gene: 6. The CDR3 sequence is 13 residues long. DNA for the CDR3: TGTGCCAGCAGGCGACTAGCCATGGAGACCCAGTACTTC. Its translation: CASRRLAMETQYF.

The V and J genes are TRBV10-1 and TRBJ1-2; weak D call: TRBD1 (5 bases). V lost 4 bases, J lost 2 bases, and 8 bases lay in between. In germline, CDR1 is WNHNN, CDR2 SYGVQD (reference sequence). CDR3 length: 13 residues. The CDR3 region is CASSGAGNYGYTF. In DNA form, the CDR3 reads TGCGCCAGCAGTGGGGCAGGGAACTATGGCTACACCTTC.

V gene TRBV5-4 combines with J gene TRBJ2-2; TRBD1 agrees at 12 bases. Germline V lookup: CDR1 SGHNT, CDR2 YYREEE (reference sequence). J was trimmed by 5 bases and V by 5 bases; bases with no gene match: 4. The CDR3 is made up of 15 amino acids. CDR3 protein: CASRSGQGATGELFF. In DNA, the CDR3 is TGTGCCAGCAGATCGGGACAGGGGGCGACCGGGGAGCTGTTTTTT.

The chain has TRBV5-1 and TRBJ2-5, with 9 nucleotides matching TRBD2. Germline CDR1 SGHRS, CDR2 YFSETQ. CDR3 length equals 18 residues. Trimming cost V 1 base and J 6 bases; bases outside gene matches: 16. The CDR3: CASSLLSGSPAGGKTQYF. CDR3 sequence (DNA): TGCGCCAGCAGCTTGCTTAGCGGGAGCCCCGCCGGGGGAAAGACCCAGTACTTC.

This chain uses TRBV27 with TRBJ1-5, with D tentatively TRBD1 (6 bases). The CDR3 extends over 13 amino acids. Trimming cost V 7 bases and J 3 bases, with 10 bases left between them. Germline V lookup: CDR1 MNHEY, CDR2 SMNVEV (reference sequence). CDR3 DNA sequence: TGTGCCAGCAAAGGGGGATTCAATCAGCCCCAGCATTTT. Translating gives CASKGGFNQPQHF.

The chain couples TRBV5-1 to TRBJ1-2; 12 bases are a match to TRBD1. Trimming took 0 bases from V and 8 from J; bases not matched to a gene: 5. The length of the CDR3 is 15 residues. The germline gives CDR1 SGHRS, CDR2 YFSETQ. The CDR3 nucleotides are TGCGCCAGCAGCTTGGAGGGACAGGGGGCCGGCGGCTACACCTTC. Protein: CASSLEGQGAGGYTF.

In its sample, this clone was seen once. V and J are TRBV19 and TRBJ2-7; 9 bases fit TRBD1. The trim removed 6 bases at V and 1 base at J, leaving 13 bases unmatched. The CDR3 covers 17 residues. Germline V lookup: CDR1 LNHDA, CDR2 SQIVND (reference sequence). In nucleotides, the CDR3 is TGTGCCAGTAGGCCCCAAGCCTCCGGGACAGGGTCCTACGAGCAGTACTTC. Translating gives CASRPQASGTGSYEQYF.

This chain joins TRBV12-3 or TRBV12-4 and TRBJ1-1, with D uncertain. This CDR3 is built from 13 residues. V lost 4 bases to trimming and J lost 0 bases, with 6 bases between them. Here the CDR3 reads CASSYVMNTEAFF. The CDR3 DNA reads as TGTGCCAGCAGTTATGTTATGAACACTGAAGCTTTCTTT.

The V call is TRBV12-3 or TRBV12-4, the J call TRBJ2-3; a possible D gene is TRBD1 (6 bases). The V end lost 1 base, the J end lost 6 bases, and 8 bases lay between the germline ends. This CDR3 comprises 13 residues. CDR3 region: CASSLVGADTQYF. Here the CDR3 DNA reads TGTGCCAGCAGTTTAGTGGGGGCCGATACGCAGTATTTT.

In regard to this clone: A read error may produce the germline difference seen at one junction end. The sample carries other DNA sequences with the same CDR3. The chain recombines TRBV7-3 with TRBJ2-2; the D gene is possibly TRBD2 (5 bases). Germline V gene sequence: CDR1 SGHTA, CDR2 FQGTGA. This CDR3 has 13 residues. CDR3 sequence: CASSLGYTGELFF. In nucleotides, the CDR3 is TGTGCCAGCAGCTTAGGGTACACCGGGGAGCTATTTTTT.

V usage is TRBV5-1 and J usage is TRBJ2-1; TRBD1 aligns across 12 bases. Germline V gene sequence: CDR1 SGHRS, CDR2 YFSETQ. The CDR3 consists of 19 residues. CDR3 sequence (DNA): TGCGTGAGTGCCAGAGGGGACAGGGGGCTGATGGGCTCCTACAATGAGCAGTTCTTC. Translated: CVSARGDRGLMGSYNEQFF.

The genes are TRBV19 and TRBJ1-3; D remains ambiguous. This CDR3 comprises 13 residues. The V gene lost 5 bases and the J gene lost 2 bases, with 7 bases spanning the gap. Germline lookup yields CDR1 LNHDA and CDR2 SQIVND (reference sequence). Written as DNA, the CDR3 is TGTGCCAGTAGTCCCACGACTGGAAACACCATATATTTT. Protein sequence: CASSPTTGNTIYF.